These 21 T cell receptor beta chains came from one sample sequenced in a study of T cell responses to AZD1222 COVID-19 vaccine. Clones were sequenced by immunoSEQ multiplex PCR, and TCRdb holds only the in-frame ones, with some missing. The repertoire has around 200,000 clones, approximately 90% of them found once; the top ten carry 26%. The sequencing here drew on peripheral blood, taken 28 days after the second AZD1222 dose. These receptors were taken from an adult who received the AZD1222 COVID-19 vaccine.

This chain uses TRBV7-9 with TRBJ2-5, with unresolved D. This CDR3 comprises 12 residues. Germline values: CDR1 SEHNR, CDR2 FQNEAQ (reference sequence). Trimming took off 2 bases at V and 4 bases at J, with 5 bases between the two ends. For the CDR3, the DNA is TGTGCCAGCAGCTTATTAGGAGAGACCCAGTACTTC. It is translated as CASSLLGETQYF.

The V call is TRBV6-5, the J call TRBJ1-4; D unresolved. Germline CDR1 and CDR2: MNHEY and SVGAGI. With 7 bases removed from V and 4 bases from J, the gap between germline ends came to 13 bases. The CDR3 extends over 14 amino acids. The CDR3 nucleotides read TGTGCCAGCAAGAGAGTTTTACATAATGAAAAACTGTTTTTT. It encodes CASKRVLHNEKLFF.

Only a few counts were recorded for this clone. The V and J genes are TRBV28 and TRBJ1-4, with unresolved D. With 3 bases removed from V and 0 bases from J, the gap between germline ends came to 5 bases. CDR1 and CDR2 from the germline V gene are MDHEN and SYDVKM. This CDR3 has 14 amino acids. The DNA for the CDR3 is TGTGCCAGCAGTTTTGGGCCAACTAATGAAAAACTGTTTTTT. Amino acid sequence: CASSFGPTNEKLFF.

This clone was recorded once. The chain links TRBV4-1 to TRBJ2-7; 10 bases are shared with TRBD2. Germline V gives CDR1 MGHRA, CDR2 YSYEKL. This CDR3 is built from 15 residues. J gave up 1 base and V 0 bases, and 0 bases lay outside the gene matches. The CDR3 loop reads CASSQELAGSYEQYF. The CDR3, as DNA: TGCGCCAGCAGCCAAGAACTAGCGGGATCCTACGAGCAGTACTTC.

This clone was counted a single time. The chain couples TRBV7-2 to TRBJ2-7; no definite D call. Looked up from germline, CDR1 is SGHTA and CDR2 is FQGNSA. There are 13 residues in the CDR3. Trimming removed 2 bases at V and 0 bases at J, with 5 bases between. The CDR3 nucleotides read TGTGCCAGCAGCTTACCGGGCTCCTACGAGCAGTACTTC. The encoded protein is CASSLPGSYEQYF.

The V call is TRBV18, the J call TRBJ2-1; TRBD2 might be the D (5 bases). CDR1 and CDR2 (germline): KGHSH, LQKENI. Trimming stripped 6 bases from V and 8 bases from J, with 23 bases between. The CDR3 totals 16 residues. CDR3 protein: CASSPTSGSARYEQFF. Written as DNA, the CDR3 is TGTGCCAGCTCCCCTACATCGGGATCCGCCAGGTATGAGCAGTTCTTC.

The chain employs TRBV10-3 and TRBJ2-7, with 7 nucleotides matching TRBD2. Trimming took 2 bases from V and 4 from J; bases not matched to a gene: 8. The CDR3 is 15 amino acids. Germline values: CDR1 ENHRY, CDR2 SYGVKD. CDR3 residues: CAISEAGAVRYEQYF. The CDR3 nucleotides read TGTGCCATCAGTGAGGCGGGAGCGGTTAGGTACGAGCAGTACTTC.

The V and J genes are TRBV21-1 and TRBJ1-5; the D segment call TRBD1 is taken from the table without a DNA check. TRBV21-1 is a pseudogene segment. The CDR3 runs to 15 residues. This chain's CDR3 is CASSKQGASVRPQHF. In DNA, the CDR3 is TGTGCCAGCAGCAAACAGGGGGCGAGTGTGCGGCCCCAGCATTTT.

The V call is TRBV9, the J call TRBJ2-1, with D perhaps being TRBD1 or TRBD2 (5 bases each). The length of the CDR3 is 14 residues. V gave up 0 bases and J gave up 9 bases, with 13 bases separating them. Germline V gene lookup returns CDR1 SGDLS and CDR2 YYNGEE. DNA for the CDR3: TGTGCCAGCAGCGTAGTGGGACCCCCGGGTGAGCAGTTCTTC. Translation gives CASSVVGPPGEQFF.

This clone was detected a few times. V gene TRBV20-1 combines with J gene TRBJ2-7; TRBD2 matches at 12 bases. Germline V gene sequence: CDR1 DFQATT, CDR2 SNEGSKA (reference sequence). Losses at the gene ends were 3 bases for V and 2 bases for J; bases not matched to a gene: 5. The CDR3 extends over 15 amino acids. CDR3 in amino acids: CSASSGLAGTYEQYF. CDR3 bases: TGCAGTGCTAGTTCTGGACTAGCGGGAACCTACGAGCAGTACTTC.

The V call is TRBV6-2 or TRBV6-3, the J call TRBJ2-2, with 8 positions matching TRBD2. V lost 1 base and J lost 4; bases outside the gene matches: 5. Germline values: CDR1 MNHEY, CDR2 SVGEGT. CDR3 length: 16 residues. The CDR3 sequence: CASSYFGRASTGELFF. CDR3 nucleotides: TGTGCCAGCAGTTACTTCGGGAGGGCCAGCACCGGGGAGCTGTTTTTT.

The chain combines TRBV12-3 or TRBV12-4 with TRBJ1-2, with TRBD1 as a possible D gene (6 bases). Trimming left V 3 bases short and J 7 bases short, with 12 bases between. The length of the CDR3 is 13 residues. CDR3 amino acids: CASSFEGGLGYTF. The CDR3, as DNA: TGTGCCAGCAGTTTTGAGGGGGGACTTGGCTACACCTTC.

The CDR3 nucleotides read TGTGCCAGCAGTTCGGACAGAGCAAACACTGAAGCTTTCTTT. Translation gives CASSSDRANTEAFF. V is TRBV6-5 and J is TRBJ1-1, with TRBD1 as a possible D gene (6 bases). Germline assignment: CDR1 MNHEY and CDR2 SVGAGI. This CDR3 contains 14 residues. Trimming removed 4 bases from V and 2 bases from J, with 11 bases in between.

This clone was seen a single time. The rearrangement joins TRBV5-8 to TRBJ1-2, with 9 bases lining up with TRBD1. V lost 1 base and J lost 6; bases outside the gene matches: 7. In germline, CDR1 is SGHTS, CDR2 YDEGEE. The CDR3 has 15 residues. The CDR3 here is CASSLRDRGNHGYTF. In DNA form, the CDR3 reads TGTGCCAGCAGCTTGCGCGACAGGGGGAACCATGGCTACACCTTC.

The chain is built from TRBV12-3 or TRBV12-4 and TRBJ2-7, with D perhaps matching TRBD1 (6 bases). The CDR3 is 12 residues long. With 6 bases removed from V and 3 bases from J, the gap between germline ends came to 9 bases. The CDR3 bases are TGTGCCAGCAGCACGGACAGCTACGAGCAGTACTTC. Translation gives CASSTDSYEQYF.

As for this clone: The junction departs from the called germline gene at one end, perhaps through a read error. V gene TRBV7-8 combines with J gene TRBJ1-5; D unresolved. The CDR3 loop spans 16 amino acids. Germline-derived CDR1 and CDR2 are SGHVS and FQNEAQ. The DNA of the CDR3 is TGTGCCAGCAGCTTCATAGGAGACCGTAGCCATCAGCCCCAGCATTTT. Encoded protein: CASSFIGDRSHQPQHF.

The CDR3 DNA is TGTGCCAGCAGTAGCGGACAGGGGGGTCAGCCCCAGCATTTT. It is translated as CASSSGQGGQPQHF. The chain has TRBV28 and TRBJ1-5; 10 bases fit TRBD1. The V gene end was trimmed by 5 bases and the J gene end by 6 bases; junction bases not matched to a gene: 4. The length of the CDR3 is 14 residues. CDR1 MDHEN and CDR2 SYDVKM come from the germline V gene.

The chain couples TRBV28 to TRBJ2-7, with D possibly matching TRBD2 (5 bases). The CDR3 runs to 13 residues. The germline CDR1 and CDR2 sequences are MDHEN and SYDVKM. Trimming removed 6 bases at V and 1 base at J, with 10 bases between. CDR3 in DNA: TGTGCCAGCAGCCGAGCGGAATCCTACGAGCAGTACTTC. This translates into CASSRAESYEQYF.

The V call is TRBV5-1, the J call TRBJ2-7; 8 nucleotides align to TRBD1. Germline CDR1 is SGHRS and CDR2 is YFSETQ. The CDR3 length is 15 residues. The junction had 7 bases not matched to a gene; V was cut back by 0 bases and J by 5 bases. CDR3 DNA sequence: TGCGCCAGCAGCTTGGAGATCGGACAGGGACACGAGCAGTACTTC. This encodes CASSLEIGQGHEQYF.

The chain has TRBV18 and TRBJ1-5; D gene unclear. This CDR3 is built from 13 residues. From germline, CDR1 is KGHSH and CDR2 LQKENI. The V end lost 6 bases, the J end lost 4 bases, and 10 bases lay between the germline ends. The CDR3 DNA sequence: TGTGCCAGCTCGTCCGGGGAGAATCAGCCCCAGCATTTT. This encodes CASSSGENQPQHF.

CDR3 nucleotide sequence: TGTGCCAGCAGTATCAGCGGGAGGAACGCCTACGAGCAGTACTTC. Translated: CASSISGRNAYEQYF. This chain uses TRBV28 with TRBJ2-7; 9 nucleotides line up with TRBD2. Germline assignment: CDR1 MDHEN and CDR2 SYDVKM. The V and J ends lost 5 bases and 2 bases, in that order; junction bases with no gene match: 7. The CDR3 covers 15 residues.